A selection of T cell receptor beta chains follows, all from one sample in a study of beta chain features in type 1 diabetes. Profiled with immunoSEQ multiplex PCR; TCRdb holds only in-frame clones, not every one. The sample lists about 350,000 clones, 15% to 20% occurring once. The material sequenced was naive CD4+ T cells from blood. The receptors were gathered from a woman aged 18 to 35 in good health. The CDR3 runs from the conserved cysteine through the conserved F or W. Fields, in order: clone size, CDR3 length, J gene, D gene, V gene, CDR3 DNA, CDR3 protein. The D gene is left open where the match is weak. Only part of the rows carry a size: once, few, many, or a class if the clone is expanded.

- 13 TRBJ1-2 - TRBV15 TGTGCCACCAGCAGAGATCAAGGGGATGGCTACACCTTC CATSRDQGDGYTF
- 14 TRBJ1-5 - TRBV30 TGTGCCTGGAGTGTAGGAGGTGGGCGTCAGCCCCAGCATTTT CAWSVGGGRQPQHF
- 18 TRBJ2-5 - TRBV4-1 TGCGCCAGCAGCCCGGTTGGGCGGCGGGGCCTCCCAGTGTGGATCCAGTACTTC CASSPVGRRGLPVWIQYF
few 12 TRBJ2-1 TRBD1 TRBV5-4 TGTGCCAGCAGCTCCCCACAGGGGGAGCAGTTCTTC CASSSPQGEQFF
few 12 TRBJ2-5 - TRBV29-1 TGCAGCGTTGACGGACAGTCCGAGACCCAGTACTTC CSVDGQSETQYF
few 18 TRBJ2-6 - TRBV14 TGTGCCAGCAGCCAAAATCCGGGACACACCTCTGGGGCCAACGTCCTGACTTTC CASSQNPGHTSGANVLTF
- 16 TRBJ2-3 - TRBV4-2 TGTGCCAGCAGCCAAAGGACGGGGCGGGGAACAGATACGCAGTATTTT CASSQRTGRGTDTQYF
- 12 TRBJ2-3 - TRBV2 TGTGCCAGCAGTTCTAGCACAGATACGCAGTATTTT CASSSSTDTQYF
few 14 TRBJ1-1 - TRBV4-2 TGTGCCAGCAGCCAAGCAGGGCCCAGGGAAGAAGCTTTCTTT CASSQAGPREEAFF
- 13 TRBJ1-1 TRBD1 TRBV30 TGTGCCTGGAGTTCCCAGGGGGCGAATGAAGCTTTCTTT CAWSSQGANEAFF
few 15 TRBJ2-7 TRBD2 TRBV10-3 TGTGCCACCGACTCCGGGACTAGCAATTCCTACGAGCAGTACTTC CATDSGTSNSYEQYF
few 14 TRBJ1-3 - TRBV5-1 TGCGCCAGCAGACCGGACAGTTCCGGAAACACCATATATTTT CASRPDSSGNTIYF
- 19 TRBJ2-6 TRBD1 TRBV5-1 TGCGCCAGCAGCTCCTCCGGACAGGGGGCGAACTCTGGGGCCAACGTCCTGACTTTC CASSSSGQGANSGANVLTF
- 13 TRBJ2-1 TRBD1 TRBV6-4 TGTGCCAGCAGTGAGTCATCCGGGACAGGGTTGTTCTTC CASSESSGTGLFF
few 13 TRBJ1-1 - TRBV18 TGTGCCAGCTCATCGGGACAAAACACTGAAGCTTTCTTT CASSSGQNTEAFF
- 13 TRBJ1-5 - TRBV6-5 TGTGCCAGCAGTTCGAGGCACAATCAGCCCCAGCATTTT CASSSRHNQPQHF
few 15 TRBJ2-7 TRBD2 TRBV4-3 TGCGCCAGCAGCCAGGTTCTAGCGGGGTCCTACGAGCAGTACTTC CASSQVLAGSYEQYF
- 17 TRBJ2-5 TRBD1 TRBV5-1 TGCGCCAGCAGCTCATACCGGGATACCAGGGGGCATGAGACCCAGTACTTC CASSSYRDTRGHETQYF
- 14 TRBJ1-5 TRBD1 TRBV5-1 TGCGCCAGCAGCTTTGGGACAGGTAATCAGCCCCAGCATTTT CASSFGTGNQPQHF
- 14 TRBJ1-5 - TRBV4-3 TGCGCCAGCAGCCAAGACAGACAGGCTGGGCCCCAGCATTTT CASSQDRQAGPQHF
- 11 TRBJ2-1 - TRBV5-6 TGTGCCAGCCTTGGGGCCGGAGAGCAGTTCTTC CASLGAGEQFF
- 15 TRBJ2-7 TRBD1 TRBV19 TGTGCCAGTAGTACCTCCGGGACAGGGAGCTACGAGCAGTACTTC CASSTSGTGSYEQYF
- 14 TRBJ1-2 TRBD1 TRBV4-2 TGTGCCAGCAGCCAAGGGGACAGGGGGAGCGGCTACACCTTC CASSQGDRGSGYTF
- 14 TRBJ2-1 - TRBV29-1 TGCAGCGCCAAGAGGGGGCGGGAGGTCAATGAGCAGTTCTTC CSAKRGREVNEQFF
few 16 TRBJ2-7 TRBD1 TRBV9 TGTGCCAGCAGCGCCAGCCCCCAGGACAGGGGGCACGAGCAGTACTTC CASSASPQDRGHEQYF
- 16 TRBJ2-3 TRBD1 TRBV25-1 TGTGCCAGCAGCGGACCAATAGGGGGCCGCGCAGATACGCAGTATTTT CASSGPIGGRADTQYF
- 15 TRBJ1-1 - TRBV4-1 TGCGCCAGCAGCCCTGGACAGAACTTAAACACTGAAGCTTTCTTT CASSPGQNLNTEAFF
- 15 TRBJ2-3 - TRBV7-8 TGTGCCAGCAGCTCCGGACTTGTTCGGACAGATACGCAGTATTTT CASSSGLVRTDTQYF
- 18 TRBJ2-2 TRBD1 TRBV11-1 TGTGCCAGCAGCTTACCCCGACAGGGGACCTCGAACACCGGGGAGCTGTTTTTT CASSLPRQGTSNTGELFF
- 15 TRBJ1-2 - TRBV5-1 TGCGCCAGCAGCTTGGCCCCGGGGGCTAACTATGGCTACACCTTC CASSLAPGANYGYTF
- 15 TRBJ2-7 TRBD2 TRBV7-2 TGTGCCAGCAGCTGGGCCCCTAGCGGGGGTTACGAGCAGTACTTC CASSWAPSGGYEQYF
- 15 TRBJ1-5 TRBD1 TRBV7-2 TGTGCCAGCAGCAAGGGACAGGGATGGAATCAGCCCCAGCATTTT CASSKGQGWNQPQHF
few 13 TRBJ2-3 - TRBV29-1 TGCAGCGTTGTTGGCGGTTCCACAGATACGCAGTATTTT CSVVGGSTDTQYF
few 14 TRBJ2-1 - TRBV4-2 TGTGCCAGCAGCTTAACGGGGGCCTACAATGAGCAGTTCTTC CASSLTGAYNEQFF
- 14 TRBJ1-2 TRBD1 TRBV19 TGTGCCAGCGTCGACAGGGTGATATCGGAAGGCTACACCTTC CASVDRVISEGYTF
- 16 TRBJ1-1 TRBD1 TRBV4-1 TGCGCCAGCAGCCAAGATGGGACAGGGCAAGGAACTGAAGCTTTCTTT CASSQDGTGQGTEAFF
few 14 TRBJ2-5 TRBD2 TRBV29-1 TGCAGCTTCAACCGGGGGGGCGGTCAAGAGACCCAGTACTTC CSFNRGGGQETQYF
once 15 TRBJ1-5 - TRBV7-2 TGTGCCAGCAGCTTAGGGGGCTATAGCAATCAGCCCCAGCATTTT CASSLGGYSNQPQHF
few 13 TRBJ2-7 TRBD2 TRBV7-9 TGTGCCAGCACGGGAGGGGTTTGGTACGAGCAGTACTTC CASTGGVWYEQYF
few 14 TRBJ2-7 TRBD2 TRBV7-9 TGTGCCAGCAGCCCCACGGGAGGAGACTACGAGCAGTACTTC CASSPTGGDYEQYF
- 14 TRBJ2-5 - TRBV9 TGTGCCAGCAGCCCGCGGGACGAGCAAGAGACCCAGTACTTC CASSPRDEQETQYF
few 13 TRBJ1-2 TRBD1 TRBV30 TGTGCCTGCCCTAGACAGGGTCACTATGGCTACACCTTC CACPRQGHYGYTF
few 14 TRBJ1-1 TRBD1 TRBV5-1 TGCGCCAGCAGCTTGGGACAGGGGGGGACTGAAGCTTTCTTT CASSLGQGGTEAFF
few 16 TRBJ1-6 - TRBV7-8 TGTGCCAGCAGCTCCCGGGGAGGGATGGGGAATTCACCCCTCCACTTT CASSSRGGMGNSPLHF
- 16 TRBJ2-1 TRBD2 TRBV6-6 TGTGCCAGCAGCTCTTGGCGACTAGCGGGAGGCGATGAGCAGTTCTTC CASSSWRLAGGDEQFF
- 12 TRBJ2-7 TRBD2 TRBV2 TGTGCCAGCAGGCTAACTAGCGGGGGGCAGTACTTC CASRLTSGGQYF
- 15 TRBJ1-2 - TRBV18 TGTGCCAGCTCACCACTCGCGGAGGGTTTGGGTGGCTACACCTTC CASSPLAEGLGGYTF
- 16 TRBJ2-2 - TRBV30 TGTGCTCTCCGGGGACTCTCTTCTGGGTACACCGGGGAGCTGTTTTTT CALRGLSSGYTGELFF
few 13 TRBJ1-1 - TRBV30 TGTGCCTGGAGTGTCAACAGGAACACTGAAGCTTTCTTT CAWSVNRNTEAFF
- 12 TRBJ2-5 TRBD2 TRBV19 TGTGCCACCGGACTAGGCGTGGAGACCCAGTACTTC CATGLGVETQYF
- 13 TRBJ2-5 - TRBV18 TGTGCCAGCTCACCTCCCCCCAGGGAGACCCAGTACTTC CASSPPPRETQYF
- 14 TRBJ2-5 - TRBV10-3 TGTGCCATCAGTGGGACCGCCCGAGGGGAGACCCAGTACTTC CAISGTARGETQYF
- 15 TRBJ2-3 - TRBV5-1 TGCGCCAGCAGCTTGCCCCGACAGGGCACAGATACGCAGTATTTT CASSLPRQGTDTQYF
few 13 TRBJ2-5 - TRBV28 TGTGCCAGCAGTTTGGGCAGGGAAGAGACCCAGTACTTC CASSLGREETQYF
- 16 TRBJ2-7 TRBD2 TRBV15 TGTGCCACCAGCAGAACCACCAGGGGACTAGTCGCCGAGCAGTACTTC CATSRTTRGLVAEQYF